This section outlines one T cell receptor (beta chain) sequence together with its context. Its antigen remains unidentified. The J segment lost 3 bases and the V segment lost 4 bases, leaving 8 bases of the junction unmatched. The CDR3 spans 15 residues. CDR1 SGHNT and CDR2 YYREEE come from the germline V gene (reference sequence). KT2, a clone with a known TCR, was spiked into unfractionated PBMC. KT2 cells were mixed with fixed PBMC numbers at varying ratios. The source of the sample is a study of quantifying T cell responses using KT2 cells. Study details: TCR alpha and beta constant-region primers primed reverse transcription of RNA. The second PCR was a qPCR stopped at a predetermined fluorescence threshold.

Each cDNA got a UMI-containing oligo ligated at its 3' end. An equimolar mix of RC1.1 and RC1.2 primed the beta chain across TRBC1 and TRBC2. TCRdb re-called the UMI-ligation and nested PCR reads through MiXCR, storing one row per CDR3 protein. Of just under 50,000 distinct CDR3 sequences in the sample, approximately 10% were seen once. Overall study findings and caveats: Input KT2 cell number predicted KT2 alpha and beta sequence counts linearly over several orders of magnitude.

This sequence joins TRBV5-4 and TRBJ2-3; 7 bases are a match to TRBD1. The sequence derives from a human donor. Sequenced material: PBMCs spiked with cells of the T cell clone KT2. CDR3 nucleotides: TGTGCCAGCAGCGAGAGGGGGCAGGGAACAGATACGCAGTATTTT. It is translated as CASSERGQGTDTQYF.